This T cell receptor (beta chain) was sequenced in a study of blood T cell repertoires in COVID-19. Study-level background: From the United States, Italy and Spain came samples of acute and convalescent COVID-19. From T cells, B-cell-depleted T cells, or PBMCs came the material, which was cDNA or gDNA.

The authors' processing: Estimates of nucleated cell counts were drawn from the amplification of reference gene primers. Repertoires were generated with immunoSEQ multiplex PCR, while TCRdb's copy carries only in-frame clones and drops some. V and J calls and clone size are as listed in that table; D and trimming were resolved from the DNA. The table records some 60,000 clones, around four fifths of them present only once. This CDR3 spans 14 amino acids. Trimming removed 3 bases at V and 8 bases at J, with 16 bases between. The germline V gene has CDR1 DFQATT and CDR2 SNEGSKA (reference sequence). This clonotype was obtained from a human donor in a cohort sampled during active COVID-19. The sample comprised peripheral blood. The chain carries TRBV20-1 and TRBJ2-2; tentatively, D is TRBD1 (5 bases). The DNA for the CDR3 is TGCAGTGCTAGTAAGGGGTCGAGGTTGGGGGAGCTGTTTTTT. Its protein product is CSASKGSRLGELFF.